This T cell receptor (beta chain) was identified in a study of cytomegalovirus exposure and HLA in healthy donors. Vbeta (60) and Jbeta (13) primers were used in the PCR. Using immunoSEQ multiplex PCR, the repertoire was profiled, and TCRdb retains in-frame clones only, with some absent. Of about 130,000 clones detected, approximately 80% appear once; the ten largest clones hold about 2%. The CDR3 extends over 18 amino acids. Germline V gene data show CDR1 as MDHEN and CDR2 as SYDVKM. The J segment lost 6 bases and the V segment lost 1 base, leaving 12 bases of the junction unmatched. Worth noting for this clone: The antigen is not known.

Study results and caveats: A list of 164 TCR beta chains associated with cytomegalovirus was given. Most of the CMV-associated TCR beta chains (in a later analysis) appeared to be HLA-restricted.

Sample: PBMCs. This TCR derives from a man aged 25-40 years in good health and CMV-seronegative. The rearrangement joins TRBV28 to TRBJ2-1; 10 bases match TRBD2. CDR3 in DNA: TGTGCCAGCAGTTTATATCGCGGAGGACTAGCGGTCCCCAATGAGCAGTTCTTC. Amino acids: CASSLYRGGLAVPNEQFF.